The 21 T cell receptor beta chains given below trace back to one sample, sequenced in a study of cytomegalovirus exposure and HLA in healthy donors. The PCR had 60 Vbeta and 13 Jbeta primers. Method: immunoSEQ multiplex PCR; TCRdb's copy keeps in-frame clones and lacks some. The data show about 120,000 clones, around 77% seen once. Sequences were obtained from PBMCs. The receptors shown here come from a man aged 50 or older in good health and CMV-seropositive.

The chain links TRBV30 to TRBJ1-6, with D possibly TRBD1 on 6 matching bases. CDR1 and CDR2 (germline): GTSNPN, SVGIG (reference sequence). Trimming removed 8 bases at V and 8 bases at J, with 19 bases between. The CDR3 covers 14 residues. The CDR3 DNA reads as TGTGCCCTTGGGGGGGGGCCGATGCATTCACCCCTCCACTTT. Its translation: CALGGGPMHSPLHF.

This chain joins TRBV12-5 and TRBJ2-1; D ambiguous. Germline V gene data show CDR1 as LGHNT and CDR2 as FRNRAP. Trimming removed 7 bases at V and 2 bases at J, with 18 bases between. This CDR3 contains 16 residues. CDR3 protein: CASAIWVSETYNEQFF. The CDR3, as DNA: TGTGCTAGTGCCATCTGGGTGTCGGAGACCTACAATGAGCAGTTCTTC.

This clone was recorded a few times. The chain links TRBV5-6 to TRBJ2-3; D not certain. This CDR3 spans 13 amino acids. CDR1 is SGHDT and CDR2 is YYEEEE in the germline V gene. Trimming took 3 bases from V and 0 from J, leaving 5 bases between them. The CDR3 DNA follows: TGTGCCAGCAGCTCCTCTAGCACAGATACGCAGTATTTT. Translation gives CASSSSSTDTQYF.

This rearrangement joins TRBV10-2 to TRBJ1-5; D is uncertain. Germline CDR1 and CDR2: WSHSY and SAAADI. This CDR3 comprises 15 residues. The germline V and J ends were trimmed by 2 bases and 1 base, with 9 bases remaining between them. The DNA for the CDR3 is TGCGCCAGCAGTGAGGCCAGCGCAAGCAATCAGCCCCAGCATTTT. Residues: CASSEASASNQPQHF.

This clone showed up just once. The chain uses TRBV5-6 and TRBJ2-1, with 9 bases matching TRBD2. Trimming took 3 bases from V and 5 from J; bases not matched to a gene: 6. CDR1 and CDR2 (germline): SGHDT, YYEEEE. CDR3 length equals 15 residues. The chain's CDR3 is CASSWVAGADNEQFF. Here the CDR3 DNA reads TGTGCCAGCAGCTGGGTAGCGGGGGCTGACAATGAGCAGTTCTTC.

This chain links TRBV28 with TRBJ2-7; D is uncertain. The CDR3 has 15 residues. Germline V gives CDR1 MDHEN, CDR2 SYDVKM. Trimming pared 5 bases from V and 0 bases from J, leaving 14 bases between. CDR3 sequence: CASSGLAGLSYEQYF. Written as DNA, the CDR3 is TGTGCCAGCAGTGGGTTGGCAGGCCTCTCCTACGAGCAGTACTTC.

The V gene is TRBV6-1, the J gene TRBJ1-5; weak D call: TRBD1 (5 bases). Trimming pared 5 bases from V and 5 bases from J, leaving 16 bases between. This CDR3 region has 15 residues. From germline, CDR1 is MNHNS and CDR2 SASEGT. As DNA, the CDR3 is TGTGCCAGCAGTCCCCCAGGACATTACCATCAGCCCCAGCATTTT. It encodes CASSPPGHYHQPQHF.

The CDR3 nucleotides read TGTGCCAGCAGCTTTTTTGGGTTTGGCAGGCAAGAGACCCAGTACTTC. It is translated as CASSFFGFGRQETQYF. V and J are TRBV5-6 and TRBJ2-5; D gene ambiguous. V was trimmed by 2 bases and J by 2 bases, leaving 16 bases between them. The germline V gene encodes CDR1 SGHDT and CDR2 YYEEEE. This CDR3 is 16 amino acids long.

The chain couples TRBV6-1 to TRBJ1-1; possible D gene TRBD1, 5 bases. Germline assignment: CDR1 MNHNS and CDR2 SASEGT. CDR3 length: 13 amino acids. V was pared by 7 bases and J by 1 base, with 10 bases between. The CDR3 here is CASTWQGNTEAFF. As DNA, the CDR3 is TGTGCCAGCACTTGGCAGGGGAACACTGAAGCTTTCTTT.

This chain links TRBV19 with TRBJ1-6; tentative D call: TRBD1 (5 bases). V shed 4 bases and J shed 9 bases, with 13 bases lying between them. The CDR3 spans 14 residues. The germline gives CDR1 LNHDA, CDR2 SQIVND (reference sequence). This CDR3 reads CASSTRVRGSPLHF. CDR3 nucleotides: TGTGCCAGTAGTACCAGGGTTAGGGGTTCACCCCTCCACTTT.

V and J are TRBV9 and TRBJ2-3; TRBD2 might be the D (7 bases). The V gene's germline CDR1 is SGDLS and CDR2 YYNGEE. The CDR3 runs 15 residues. V was pared by 6 bases and J by 2 bases, with 16 bases between. CDR3 DNA sequence: TGTGCCAGCACCGCCGGGGGGCGGACCACAGATACGCAGTATTTT. Translating gives CASTAGGRTTDTQYF.

V gene TRBV11-2 combines with J gene TRBJ2-3, with D perhaps TRBD2 (6 bases). Looked up from germline, CDR1 is SGHAT and CDR2 is FQNNGV. This CDR3 has 14 residues. Trimming took off 0 bases at V and 9 bases at J, with 13 bases between the two ends. The CDR3 loop reads CASSLDGPEGTQYF. In nucleotides, the CDR3 is TGTGCCAGCAGCTTAGATGGGCCGGAGGGGACGCAGTATTTT.

Of note for this clone: The sample has other DNA sequences that encode this CDR3 too. The V gene is TRBV5-1, the J gene TRBJ2-7; 8 bases map to TRBD1. Germline V lookup: CDR1 SGHRS, CDR2 YFSETQ. The ends lost 4 bases at V and 2 bases at J; junction bases unmatched: 2. The CDR3 loop spans 13 amino acids. CDR3 region: CASSPQGAYEQYF. As DNA, the CDR3 is TGCGCCAGCAGCCCACAGGGGGCCTACGAGCAGTACTTC.

The J gene is TRBJ2-5, the V gene TRBV11-2; D perhaps matches TRBD2 (5 bases). Looked up from germline, CDR1 is SGHAT and CDR2 is FQNNGV. This CDR3 spans 13 amino acids. Trimming took 8 bases from V and 4 from J, leaving 14 bases between them. CDR3 nucleotide sequence: TGTGCCAGCTCACTAGACGCCCCAGAGACCCAGTACTTC. Protein: CASSLDAPETQYF.

V and J are TRBV30 and TRBJ1-6; 8 nucleotides match TRBD1. The J segment lost 6 bases and the V segment lost 3 bases, leaving 10 bases of the junction unmatched. The CDR3 has 16 amino acids. The germline V gene has CDR1 GTSNPN and CDR2 SVGIG (reference sequence). This CDR3 reads CAWRWAGGFLNSPLHF. The CDR3 nucleotides are TGTGCCTGGAGATGGGCAGGGGGCTTTCTTAATTCACCCCTCCACTTT.

As concerns this clone: Without the conserved terminal phenylalanine or tryptophan, this CDR3 likely stems from a read error. V and J are TRBV5-4 and TRBJ1-2, with 7 bases matching TRBD1. This CDR3 comprises 12 residues. Germline CDR1 and CDR2: SGHNT and YYREEE (reference sequence). V was pared by 5 bases and J by 7 bases, with 5 bases of the junction left unmatched. The CDR3 is CASRTGAGGYTV. CDR3 DNA sequence: TGTGCCAGCAGAACAGGGGCGGGTGGCTACACCGTC.

This sequence joins TRBV5-1 and TRBJ2-7; 10 bases are shared with TRBD1. The J segment lost 7 bases and the V segment lost 0 bases, leaving 7 bases of the junction unmatched. The CDR3 has 15 residues. Germline lookup yields CDR1 SGHRS and CDR2 YFSETQ. Here the CDR3 reads CASSLVGQGEGEQYF. As DNA, the CDR3 is TGCGCCAGCAGCTTGGTAGGACAGGGGGAAGGGGAGCAGTACTTC.

This clone was recorded once. This rearrangement joins TRBV11-3 to TRBJ2-2; possible D gene TRBD1, 7 bases. Germline V gives CDR1 SGHNT, CDR2 YENEEA. The CDR3 contains 13 residues. V gave up 8 bases and J gave up 2 bases, with 9 bases separating them. The CDR3 region has the DNA TGTGCCAGCGGAGGGGGCAACACCGGGGAGCTGTTTTTT. This encodes CASGGGNTGELFF. Full variable domain (missing parts from reference TRBV11-3 and TRBJ2-2): EAGVVQSPRYKIIEKKQPVAFWCNPISGHNTLYWYLQNLGQGPELLIRYENEEAVDDSQLPKDRFSAERLKGVDSTLKIQPAELGDSAVYLCASGGGNTGELFFGEGSRLTVL.

V and J are TRBV7-9 and TRBJ2-1; D is perhaps TRBD2 (7 bases). The V gene lost 11 bases and the J gene lost 7 bases, with 12 bases spanning the gap. CDR1 and CDR2 from the germline V gene are SEHNR and FQNEAQ (reference sequence). The CDR3 consists of 11 residues. The CDR3 nucleotides are TGTGCCGGAGGGGGAGGGAATGAGCAGTTCTTC. Its translation: CAGGGGNEQFF.

V gene TRBV19 combines with J gene TRBJ1-5; D ambiguous. V lost 3 bases, J lost 5 bases, and 8 bases lay in between. Germline CDR1 LNHDA, CDR2 SQIVND (reference sequence). The CDR3 has 13 residues. CDR3 sequence reads: CASSISRDQPQHF. CDR3 coding DNA: TGTGCCAGTAGTATTTCGAGGGATCAGCCCCAGCATTTT.

CDR3 DNA: TGTGCCAGCTCACCTGGACTTTCCTACGAGCAGTACTTC. It is translated as CASSPGLSYEQYF. This chain joins TRBV18 and TRBJ2-7; tentatively, D is TRBD2 (5 bases). The V and J ends lost 3 bases and 1 base respectively, with 7 bases between them. The germline V gene has CDR1 KGHSH and CDR2 LQKENI. This CDR3 region has 13 residues.